The entry below gives a single TCR beta chain sequence along with its context. Per the original data handling: Amplification with reference gene primers provided the estimates of nucleated cell counts. Produced via immunoSEQ multiplex PCR; TCRdb's table is partial and in-frame only. V and J calls and clone size are given by that table; D and trimming were obtained from the DNA. Of 95,000 to 100,000 clones in the sample, approximately 85% were seen once. The data were taken from a study of blood T cell repertoires in COVID-19. Study-wide context: Specimens from acute and convalescent COVID-19 originated in the United States, Italy and Spain. T cells, B-cell-depleted T cells, or PBMCs provided the cDNA or gDNA that served as material.

CDR3 length equals 15 residues. CDR1 is SGDLS and CDR2 is YYNGEE in the germline V gene. The V end lost 0 bases, the J end lost 0 bases, and 8 bases lay between the germline ends. This receptor was identified in a woman at least 80 years old with active or convalescent COVID-19. The sequenced sample was peripheral blood. The chain combines TRBV9 with TRBJ2-3; D gene ambiguous. The CDR3 nucleotides are TGTGCCAGCAGCGTAGCACTAACGAGCACAGATACGCAGTATTTT. It encodes CASSVALTSTDTQYF.